These 26 T cell receptor beta chains share one sample of origin, sequenced in a study of control samples from healthy donors and cancer patients. Profiling relied on immunoSEQ multiplex PCR, and the TCRdb table lists in-frame clones only, not all of them. The data contain tens of thousands of clones, roughly 90% of them singletons. The sequenced material came from blood. The receptors shown here come from a woman aged 70-85 years in good health.

The chain uses TRBV6-5 and TRBJ2-1; 8 positions match TRBD2. Losses at the gene ends were 5 bases for V and 8 bases for J; bases not matched to a gene: 8. Germline V lookup: CDR1 MNHEY, CDR2 SVGAGI. The CDR3 is 14 residues long. Written as DNA, the CDR3 is TGTGCCAGCAGTAGAGCGGGAGAACAGCATGAGCAGTTCTTC. Its translation: CASSRAGEQHEQFF.

This clone came up a few times. The rearrangement joins TRBV6-5 to TRBJ1-3; D unresolved. V was shortened by 2 bases and J by 4 bases, with 15 bases between the two germline ends. Germline V gene sequence: CDR1 MNHEY, CDR2 SVGAGI. CDR3 length: 16 residues. This CDR3 is CASSYVPGAGGNTIYF. The CDR3 bases are TGTGCCAGCAGTTACGTCCCGGGAGCGGGGGGAAACACCATATATTTT.

The chain links TRBV30 to TRBJ1-3, with D tentatively TRBD1 (6 bases). Germline CDR1 reads GTSNPN; CDR2 reads SVGIG (reference sequence). V lost 1 base to trimming and J lost 4 bases, with 17 bases between them. The CDR3 sequence is 16 residues long. CDR3 in DNA: TGTGCCTGGAGTGCTCCGGGAACAGGGAAAGGAAACACCATATATTTT. It encodes CAWSAPGTGKGNTIYF.

The V gene is TRBV7-8, the J gene TRBJ1-5; no reliable D call. This CDR3 has 14 amino acids. V shed 5 bases and J shed 3 bases, with 11 bases lying between them. Per germline, CDR1 SGHVS and CDR2 FQNEAQ. This CDR3 reads CASSRVRSNQPQHF. In nucleotides, the CDR3 is TGTGCCAGCAGCCGGGTCCGCTCCAATCAGCCCCAGCATTTT.

The rearrangement joins TRBV9 to TRBJ1-5; D is unclear. This CDR3 has 16 residues. Trimming left V 4 bases short and J 7 bases short, with 21 bases between. From germline, CDR1 is SGDLS and CDR2 YYNGEE. CDR3 loop: CASSLVGEPVVQPQHF. CDR3 coding DNA: TGTGCCAGCAGCCTCGTCGGGGAGCCAGTCGTACAGCCCCAGCATTTT.

The V gene is TRBV18, the J gene TRBJ1-2, with D uncertain. This CDR3 is 13 amino acids long. V dropped 1 base and J dropped 3 bases, with 6 bases sitting between them. Germline CDR1 KGHSH, CDR2 LQKENI. The CDR3 coding sequence is TGTGCCAGCTCACCACAAGAGGACTATGGCTACACCTTC. This translates into CASSPQEDYGYTF.

The chain joins TRBV9 to TRBJ2-3; D unresolved. Germline V gene sequence: CDR1 SGDLS, CDR2 YYNGEE. Deletions cut 1 base from V and 0 bases from J, with 12 bases between. The CDR3 contains 16 residues. The CDR3 is CASSVRADSSTDTQYF. Here the CDR3 DNA reads TGTGCCAGCAGCGTAAGGGCCGACTCTAGCACAGATACGCAGTATTTT. Together with reference TRBV9 and TRBJ2-3, the CDR3 gives the full variable domain: DSGVTQTPKHLITATGQRVTLRCSPRSGDLSVYWYQQSLDQGLQFLIQYYNGEERAKGNILERFSAQQFPDLHSELNLSSLELGDSALYFCASSVRADSSTDTQYFGPGTRLTVL.

This clone counts as medium-sized. The chain couples TRBV28 to TRBJ2-7; 10 bases line up with TRBD2. The CDR3 is 13 amino acids. Per germline, CDR1 MDHEN and CDR2 SYDVKM. The V gene end was trimmed by 3 bases and the J gene end by 5 bases; junction bases not matched to a gene: 1. CDR3 sequence: CASSFLAGDEQYF. The CDR3 DNA reads as TGTGCCAGCAGTTTTCTAGCGGGGGACGAGCAGTACTTC.

This clone was seen a single time. J is TRBJ1-6 and V is TRBV13; 8 bases fit TRBD1. The CDR3 covers 17 residues. Trimming took 4 bases from V and 3 from J; bases not matched to a gene: 8. The V gene's germline CDR1 is PRHDT and CDR2 FYEKMQ (reference sequence). CDR3 DNA sequence: TGTGCCAGCAGCTCGGGGGGACAGGTGAACTATAATTCACCCCTCCACTTT. This sequence encodes CASSSGGQVNYNSPLHF.

The rearrangement joins TRBV12-3 or TRBV12-4 to TRBJ1-1; D gene ambiguous. V lost 0 bases and J lost 3, with 5 bases in between. The CDR3 is 13 amino acids. CDR3 in amino acids: CASSLAADTEAFF. The DNA of the CDR3 is TGTGCCAGCAGTTTAGCGGCAGACACTGAAGCTTTCTTT.

This chain joins TRBV6-2 or TRBV6-3 and TRBJ2-3, with 8 bases aligning to TRBD1. CDR3 length equals 15 residues. V lost 4 bases to trimming and J lost 1 base; unmatched junction nucleotides: 4. Germline CDR1 MNHEY, CDR2 SVGEGT. CDR3 bases: TGTGCCAGCAGTTCCTACAGGGGGGGCACAGATACGCAGTATTTT. Its translation: CASSSYRGGTDTQYF.

This chain joins TRBV11-2 and TRBJ1-2; TRBD1 matches at 8 bases. In germline, CDR1 is SGHAT, CDR2 FQNNGV. Trimming took 1 base from V and 11 from J; bases not matched to a gene: 15. This CDR3 region has 16 residues. The CDR3, as DNA: TGTGCCAGCAGCTTAGTCACAGGGGGGACAGGTCAATATTACACCTTC. Translated: CASSLVTGGTGQYYTF.

This chain uses TRBV6-6 with TRBJ1-1; the D gene is possibly TRBD1 (5 bases). The CDR3 loop spans 13 amino acids. Germline CDR1 is MNHNY and CDR2 is SVGAGI (reference sequence). V was trimmed by 6 bases and J by 1 base, leaving 9 bases between them. CDR3 loop: CASRRDSNTEAFF. CDR3 coding DNA: TGTGCCAGCAGAAGGGACTCGAACACTGAAGCTTTCTTT.

J is TRBJ1-3 and V is TRBV18; D is possibly TRBD1 (6 bases). The CDR3 spans 16 residues. Trimming stripped 5 bases from V and 2 bases from J, with 16 bases between. From germline, CDR1 is KGHSH and CDR2 LQKENI. Here the CDR3 DNA reads TGTGCCAGCTCATCCTCCCAGGGGAATACTGGAAACACCATATATTTT. Residues: CASSSSQGNTGNTIYF.

This rearrangement joins TRBV2 to TRBJ2-3, with 8 bases identical to TRBD1. Per germline, CDR1 SNHLY and CDR2 FYNNEI. This CDR3 has 14 residues. Trimming at V came to 9 bases and at J to 1 base, leaving 6 bases not matched to a gene. This chain's CDR3 is CASGQGAGTDTQYF. The CDR3 coding sequence is TGTGCCAGTGGGCAGGGGGCGGGCACAGATACGCAGTATTTT.

The table lists this clone with a count of one. This chain uses TRBV7-9 with TRBJ1-1; possibly TRBD1 for D (5 bases). This CDR3 has 13 amino acids. Germline CDR1 reads SEHNR; CDR2 reads FQNEAQ (reference sequence). The V gene lost 5 bases and the J gene lost 4 bases, with 11 bases spanning the gap. The CDR3, as DNA: TGTGCCAGCAGCCCAAGAGGGGTCACTGAAGCTTTCTTT. Residues: CASSPRGVTEAFF.

The sample holds one count of this clone. The chain uses TRBV6-6 and TRBJ1-4, with a weak D call TRBD1 (5 bases). This CDR3 comprises 13 residues. Germline V CDR1 and CDR2: MNHNY, SVGAGI (reference sequence). With 2 bases removed from V and 8 bases from J, the gap between germline ends came to 9 bases. The CDR3 sequence: CASSYRGLEKLFF. For the CDR3, the DNA is TGTGCCAGCAGTTACCGGGGGTTGGAAAAACTGTTTTTT.

CDR3 residues: CASSPNGGRGLNEQFF. The CDR3 nucleotides read TGTGCCAGCTCACCTAACGGGGGAAGGGGGCTCAATGAGCAGTTCTTC. The chain is built from TRBV18 and TRBJ2-1; possibly TRBD1 for D (7 bases). The length of the CDR3 is 16 residues. CDR1 and CDR2 from the germline V gene are KGHSH and LQKENI. V lost 3 bases and J 6 bases, leaving 18 bases between the germline ends.

This chain links TRBV15 with TRBJ2-3; D unresolved. The CDR3 runs 15 residues. Trimming took 0 bases from V and 1 from J, leaving 8 bases between them. The germline gives CDR1 LNHNV, CDR2 YYDKDF (reference sequence). The CDR3 nucleotides read TGTGCCACCAGCAGAGAACGCGCTGGCACAGATACGCAGTATTTT. Translated, it gives CATSRERAGTDTQYF.

This sequence joins TRBV19 and TRBJ2-1; tentatively, D is TRBD1 (6 bases). Deletions cut 2 bases from V and 8 bases from J, with 13 bases between. CDR1 LNHDA and CDR2 SQIVND come from the germline V gene (reference sequence). The CDR3 loop spans 14 amino acids. CDR3 protein: CASSIPGDMDEQFF. The CDR3 region has the DNA TGTGCCAGTAGTATACCAGGGGATATGGATGAGCAGTTCTTC.

The CDR3 loop reads CSASRSQGGYEQYF. In DNA form, the CDR3 reads TGCAGTGCTAGTAGGTCACAGGGGGGCTACGAGCAGTACTTC. The V and J genes are TRBV20-1 and TRBJ2-7; 8 bases match TRBD1. This CDR3 comprises 14 residues. In germline, CDR1 is DFQATT, CDR2 SNEGSKA (reference sequence). The J segment lost 3 bases and the V segment lost 3 bases, leaving 7 bases of the junction unmatched.

This clone has only one observation. J is TRBJ1-2 and V is TRBV7-3; TRBD1 matches at 9 bases. The CDR3 is 15 amino acids. J gave up 2 bases and V 0 bases, and 1 base lay outside the gene matches. Per the germline V gene, CDR1 is SGHTA and CDR2 is FQGTGA. This CDR3 reads CASSLTGTGNYGYTF. For the CDR3, the DNA is TGTGCCAGCAGCTTAACAGGGACAGGGAACTATGGCTACACCTTC.

The gene calls are TRBV4-1 and TRBJ2-3; the D is unclear. There are 16 residues in the CDR3. Germline V gives CDR1 MGHRA, CDR2 YSYEKL. Trimming cost V 1 base and J 4 bases, with 15 bases left between them. CDR3 loop: CASSQGTNQEADTQYF. The CDR3 DNA follows: TGCGCCAGCAGCCAAGGAACTAATCAAGAGGCAGATACGCAGTATTTT.

The chain recombines TRBV2 with TRBJ2-2, with D maybe TRBD1 (6 bases). This CDR3 region has 15 residues. V was clipped by 5 bases and J by 1 base, with 11 bases between them. In germline, CDR1 is SNHLY, CDR2 FYNNEI. CDR3 coding DNA: TGTGCCAGCAGTCCCGTGACAGGGAACACCGGGGAGCTGTTTTTT. Its translation: CASSPVTGNTGELFF.

This chain joins TRBV5-8 and TRBJ2-1, with TRBD2 matching 8 bases. The germline gives CDR1 SGHTS, CDR2 YDEGEE. With 4 bases clipped from V and 8 bases from J, the junction kept 2 bases outside the gene matches. This CDR3 has 12 amino acids. The CDR3 sequence: CASSTGGYEQFF. The DNA of the CDR3 is TGTGCCAGCAGCACGGGGGGGTATGAGCAGTTCTTC.

The chain combines TRBV5-4 with TRBJ2-7; D unresolved. Germline V gives CDR1 SGHNT, CDR2 YYREEE (reference sequence). V gave up 0 bases and J gave up 0 bases, with 7 bases separating them. The CDR3 length is 14 residues. Here the CDR3 reads CASSLAQSSYEQYF. In nucleotides, the CDR3 is TGTGCCAGCAGCTTGGCCCAGAGCTCCTACGAGCAGTACTTC. Complete variable domain (other parts from reference TRBV5-4 and TRBJ2-7): ETGVTQSPTHLIKTRGQQVTLRCSSQSGHNTVSWYQQALGQGPQFIFQYYREEENGRGNFPPRFSGLQFPNYSSELNVNALELDDSALYLCASSLAQSSYEQYFGPGTRLTVT.